The source of this TCR beta chain is a study of T cells after posttransplantation cyclophosphamide. Study-wide points: Tissue-infiltrating T cells from skin or gut overlapped little with blood T cells. Later blood repertoires were often dominated by clones from the donor CD8+ memory compartment. Recipient CMV seropositivity and CMV reactivation strongly tracked TRB clonality.

Comment on this clone: Its antigen is still unknown.

Germline CDR1 is MGHRA and CDR2 is YSYEKL. V lost 0 bases to trimming and J lost 6 bases, with 12 bases between them. This CDR3 has 14 amino acids. Method: immunoSEQ multiplex PCR; TCRdb's copy keeps in-frame clones and lacks some. The sample carries about 32,000 clones, over 85% recorded once. The sample was PBMCs. This TCR was recovered from a woman between 35 and 50 years old with a blood cancer, CMV-positive, and with a related stem cell donor. This chain uses TRBV4-1 with TRBJ2-7, with D perhaps TRBD2 (5 bases). The CDR3 here is CASSQDLGSGEQYF. The CDR3 DNA reads TGCGCCAGCAGCCAAGATCTGGGGAGCGGCGAGCAGTACTTC.